The 22 T cell receptor beta chains reported below all come from one sample, sequenced in a study of blood T cells in healthy people across ages (dated by TCRdb to the mid-2010s). The method behind the library was 5' RACE. The instrument was an Illumina HiSeq 2500. A second PCR of roughly 7 to 11 cycles was performed with a sample-barcoded 5' primer and a J-beta primer mix. TCRdb applied fastp at Q25 and MiXCR to the public reads, then kept only in-frame beta chains. A single entry per CDR3 protein holds the most common genes and DNA from its merged rows. This sample comprises 590,000 or so distinct CDR3 sequences, about 30% of them detected only once. The top ten hold about a sixth of the sample. The sample comprised blood. Receptors originate from an elderly woman in good health.

At least ten counts were recorded for this clonotype. This chain uses TRBV27 with TRBJ1-2; weak D call: TRBD1 (6 bases). Deletions cut 3 bases from V and 2 bases from J, with 7 bases between. This CDR3 has 13 amino acids. The V gene's germline CDR1 is MNHEY and CDR2 SMNVEV (reference sequence). The CDR3 region is CASSFTGNYGYTF. The CDR3 DNA reads as TGTGCCAGCAGTTTCACAGGGAACTATGGCTACACCTTC.

V and J are TRBV14 and TRBJ2-5; 8 bases agree with TRBD1. Germline V gene data show CDR1 as SGHDN and CDR2 as FVKESK. This CDR3 is built from 15 residues. Trimming cost V 3 bases and J 11 bases; bases outside gene matches: 14. The CDR3 reads CASSQIRDRGSEQYF. CDR3 DNA sequence: TGTGCCAGCAGCCAGATCCGAGACAGGGGATCGGAGCAGTACTTC. Based on the CDR3 plus reference TRBV14 and TRBJ2-5, the full variable domain is EAGVTQFPSHSVIEKGQTVTLRCDPISGHDNLYWYRRVMGKEIKFLLHFVKESKQDESGMPNNRFLAERTGGTYSTLKVQPAELEDSGVYFCASSQIRDRGSEQYFGPGTRLLVL.

V is TRBV7-9 and J is TRBJ2-1; D unresolved. This CDR3 has 15 residues. V lost 6 bases, J lost 0 bases, and 12 bases lay in between. Germline loops: CDR1 SEHNR, CDR2 FQNEAQ (reference sequence). This CDR3 reads CASRGQASSYNEQFF. DNA of the CDR3: TGTGCCAGCAGGGGCCAGGCATCCTCCTACAATGAGCAGTTCTTC.

The chain has TRBV20-1 and TRBJ1-4; 8 nucleotides line up with TRBD1. The CDR3 has 17 residues. With 6 bases clipped from V and 2 bases from J, the junction kept 14 bases outside the gene matches. The V gene's germline CDR1 is DFQATT and CDR2 SNEGSKA (reference sequence). Here the CDR3 reads CSASIRQGKGTNEKLFF. The CDR3 DNA follows: TGCAGTGCGAGTATCCGACAGGGGAAAGGCACTAATGAAAAACTGTTTTTT.

J is TRBJ2-3 and V is TRBV6-1, with 14 bases identical to TRBD2. Trimming removed 8 bases from V and 6 bases from J; junction bases left unmatched: 4. The germline CDR1 and CDR2 sequences are MNHNS and SASEGT. The CDR3 has 14 amino acids. CDR3: CASGRTSGGDTQYF. The CDR3 DNA is TGTGCCAGCGGGCGGACTAGCGGGGGGGATACGCAGTATTTT.

This clonotype has a count of ten or more. The J gene is TRBJ2-1, the V gene TRBV29-1, with 8 bases aligning to TRBD2. Germline V gene sequence: CDR1 SQVTM, CDR2 ANQGSEA. CDR3 length: 14 amino acids. CDR3 residues: CAGGGVSSYNEQFF. CDR3 DNA sequence: TGCGCCGGGGGGGGGGTGTCGTCCTACAATGAGCAGTTCTTC.

This clonotype was observed a handful of times. It may be a read error: a sequence one base away is much more abundant. This chain links TRBV7-3 with TRBJ2-5; tentative D call: TRBD1 (7 bases). Germline V gene sequence: CDR1 SGHTA, CDR2 FQGTGA. The CDR3 contains 14 residues. V was cut by 5 bases and J by 11 bases, with 21 bases left in between. CDR3 sequence: CASSQGGRSNEQYF. CDR3 nucleotide sequence: TGTGCCAGCAGCCAGGGGGGCAGGAGTAATGAGCAGTACTTC.

This clonotype appeared many times. The gene calls are TRBV3-1 and TRBJ2-1; no clear D gene. The CDR3 spans 15 residues. Trimming pared 0 bases from V and 2 bases from J, leaving 8 bases between. CDR1 LGHDT and CDR2 YNNKEL come from the germline V gene (reference sequence). CDR3 DNA sequence: TGTGCCAGCAGCCAAGACTCCCTAACCTACAATGAGCAGTTCTTC. Encoded protein: CASSQDSLTYNEQFF.

The V and J genes are TRBV6-7 and TRBJ1-6; 7 bases align to TRBD1. TRBV6-7 has ORF status, its function being uncertain. The CDR3 runs to 14 residues. The V gene end was trimmed by 6 bases and the J gene end by 8 bases; junction bases not matched to a gene: 7. CDR3: CASSLDREDSPLHF. CDR3 nucleotides: TGTGCCAGCAGCCTTGACAGGGAAGATTCACCCCTCCACTTT.

CDR3 residues: CASSIAKGYNEQYF. In DNA form, the CDR3 reads TGTGCCAGTAGTATAGCTAAGGGCTACAATGAGCAGTACTTC. J is TRBJ2-5 and V is TRBV19; D not certain. With 1 base removed from V and 11 bases from J, the gap between germline ends came to 17 bases. Germline assignment: CDR1 LNHDA and CDR2 SQIVND (reference sequence). CDR3 length: 14 amino acids.

In DNA, the CDR3 is TGCAGTGCTAGAGATACCGGACAGAGTGTCTACGAGCAGTACTTC. Amino acid sequence: CSARDTGQSVYEQYF. The V call is TRBV20-1, the J call TRBJ2-7; possible D gene TRBD1, 6 bases. Trimming shortened V by 0 bases and J by 3 bases, and 15 bases separated the two germline ends. The germline V gene has CDR1 DFQATT and CDR2 SNEGSKA (reference sequence). The CDR3 consists of 15 residues.

This clonotype was seen only a few times. This rearrangement joins TRBV20-1 to TRBJ1-3, with a tentative D call TRBD1 (6 bases). V lost 2 bases, J lost 9 bases, and 8 bases lay in between. The CDR3 covers 11 residues. The germline CDR1 and CDR2 sequences are DFQATT and SNEGSKA (reference sequence). For the CDR3, the DNA is TGCAGTGCTAGATTGGGGGCCACCATATATTTT. It codes for CSARLGATIYF.

This clonotype was seen repeatedly, ten times or more. V and J are TRBV5-1 and TRBJ2-1; the match to TRBD2 covers 16 bases. Germline CDR1 reads SGHRS; CDR2 reads YFSETQ. The V segment lost 3 bases and the J segment 7 bases; nucleotides outside the gene matches: 7. The CDR3 contains 17 residues. The CDR3 loop reads CASSWGLAGGPLNEQFF. DNA of the CDR3: TGCGCCAGCAGCTGGGGACTAGCGGGGGGGCCTCTTAATGAGCAGTTCTTC.

Turning to this clonotype: This may stem from a read error, because a much larger clone lies one nucleotide away. The genes are TRBV7-3 and TRBJ1-4; D unclear. This CDR3 region has 12 residues. V was clipped by 4 bases and J by 7 bases, with 7 bases between them. The V gene's germline CDR1 is SGHTA and CDR2 FQGTGA. For the CDR3, the DNA is TGTGCCAGCAGCTCCTCTAGTGAAAAACTGTTTTTT. It translates to CASSSSSEKLFF.

The sample holds many counts of this clonotype. This sequence joins TRBV29-1 and TRBJ1-1, with D perhaps matching TRBD1 (6 bases). Germline values: CDR1 SQVTM, CDR2 ANQGSEA. V was pared by 4 bases and J by 5 bases, with 14 bases between. This CDR3 region has 13 residues. CDR3: CSVATGFRTEAFF. In DNA form, the CDR3 reads TGCAGCGTTGCCACAGGGTTCCGGACTGAAGCTTTCTTT.

The V and J genes are TRBV6-1 and TRBJ1-1, with a weak D call TRBD1 (5 bases). V lost 0 bases, J lost 12 bases, and 17 bases lay in between. CDR3 length: 14 residues. CDR1 is MNHNS and CDR2 is SASEGT in the germline V gene. The CDR3 spells CASSEADRQTTTFF. The CDR3 DNA follows: TGTGCCAGCAGTGAAGCTGACCGACAGACGACAACTTTCTTT.

Comments on this clonotype: A clone one base away is much larger, so this may be a read error. The chain carries TRBV30 and TRBJ2-3; D possibly uses TRBD1 or TRBD2 (6 bases each). The CDR3 covers 15 residues. From germline, CDR1 is GTSNPN and CDR2 SVGIG (reference sequence). CDR3 amino acids: CAWSEIGGLTGTQYF. DNA for the CDR3: TGTGCCTGGAGTGAGATAGGGGGGCTTACAGGTACGCAGTATTTT.

The rearrangement joins TRBV7-6 to TRBJ1-1; no clear D. V lost 5 bases and J lost 2, with 15 bases in between. The CDR3 is made up of 15 amino acids. The germline V gene has CDR1 SGHVS and CDR2 FNYEAQ. CDR3 DNA sequence: TGTGCCAGCAGCGGAAAGGGCAGGCAAAACACTGAAGCTTTCTTT. Its translation is CASSGKGRQNTEAFF.

Ten or more counts support this clonotype. The gene calls are TRBV6-2 or TRBV6-3 and TRBJ2-7, with 7 bases matching TRBD1. Germline loops: CDR1 MNHEY, CDR2 SVGEGT. The V segment lost 7 bases and the J segment 2 bases; nucleotides outside the gene matches: 8. The CDR3 loop spans 14 amino acids. The CDR3 is CASTPGQSPYEQYF. CDR3 nucleotides: TGTGCCAGCACTCCGGGACAGAGCCCCTACGAGCAGTACTTC.

The table lists this clonotype with many counts. The chain carries TRBV7-7 and TRBJ2-6, with TRBD2 identical over 7 bases. This CDR3 contains 15 residues. Germline V lookup: CDR1 SSHAT, CDR2 FNYEAQ (reference sequence). J was trimmed by 2 bases and V by 5 bases; bases with no gene match: 3. The CDR3 DNA reads TGTGCCAGCAGCGGGGGAGGGACTGGGGCCAACGTCCTGACTTTC. Translated: CASSGGGTGANVLTF.

This clonotype was detected many times. The V call is TRBV28, the J call TRBJ1-2; a weak D match, TRBD1 (6 bases). Deletions cut 4 bases from V and 4 bases from J, with 13 bases between. The CDR3 has 14 residues. Germline-derived CDR1 and CDR2 are MDHEN and SYDVKM. The CDR3 region has the DNA TGTGCCAGCAGTTCCGGACAGCGCTTCTATGGCTACACCTTC. Its translation: CASSSGQRFYGYTF.

To note about this clonotype: A junction boundary mismatches the germline segment, possibly from a read error. The gene calls are TRBV20-1 and TRBJ1-4; tentative D call: TRBD1 (5 bases). The CDR3 length is 14 residues. Germline V gives CDR1 DFQATT, CDR2 SNEGSKA (reference sequence). Written as DNA, the CDR3 is TGCAGTGCCGCTTTGGGGCCAACTAATGAAAGACTGTTTTTT. Translation gives CSAALGPTNERLFF.